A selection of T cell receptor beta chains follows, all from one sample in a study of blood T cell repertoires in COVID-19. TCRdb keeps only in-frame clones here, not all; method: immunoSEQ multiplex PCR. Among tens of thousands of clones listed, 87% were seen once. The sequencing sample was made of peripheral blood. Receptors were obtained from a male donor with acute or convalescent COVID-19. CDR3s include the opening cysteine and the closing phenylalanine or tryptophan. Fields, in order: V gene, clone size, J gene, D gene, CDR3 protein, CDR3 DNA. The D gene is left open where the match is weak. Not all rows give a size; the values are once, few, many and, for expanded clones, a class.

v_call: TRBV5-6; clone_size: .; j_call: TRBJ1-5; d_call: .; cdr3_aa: CASSSQLQGFQHF; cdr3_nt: TGTGCCAGCAGCTCGCAATTACAGGGATTTCAGCATTTT
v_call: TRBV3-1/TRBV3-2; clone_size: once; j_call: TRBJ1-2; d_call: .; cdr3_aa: CASSQERGNYGYTF; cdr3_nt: TGTGCCAGCAGCCAAGAACGAGGGAACTATGGCTACACCTTC
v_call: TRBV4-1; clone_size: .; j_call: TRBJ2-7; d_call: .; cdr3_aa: CASSQFLGALYEQYF; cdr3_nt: TGCGCCAGCAGCCAGTTCCTGGGGGCTCTTTACGAGCAGTACTTC
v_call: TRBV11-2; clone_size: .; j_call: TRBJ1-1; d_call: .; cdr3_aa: CASSPFEGTEAFF; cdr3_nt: TGTGCCAGCAGCCCTTTCGAGGGCACTGAAGCTTTCTTT
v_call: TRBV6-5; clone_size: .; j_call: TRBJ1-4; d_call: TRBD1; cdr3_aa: CATERTGLGEKLFF; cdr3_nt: TGTGCCACGGAACGGACAGGGTTGGGTGAAAAACTGTTTTTT
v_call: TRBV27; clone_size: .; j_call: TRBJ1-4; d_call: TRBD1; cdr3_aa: CASSEDRVLSEKLFF; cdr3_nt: TGTGCCAGCAGCGAGGACAGGGTTCTGAGTGAAAAACTGTTTTTT
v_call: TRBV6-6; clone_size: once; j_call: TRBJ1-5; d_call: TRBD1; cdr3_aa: CASKPTGTGAGPQHF; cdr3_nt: TGTGCCAGCAAACCAACCGGGACAGGGGCCGGGCCCCAGCATTTT
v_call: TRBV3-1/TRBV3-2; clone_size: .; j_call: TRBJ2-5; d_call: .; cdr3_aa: CASSTTGVQETQYF; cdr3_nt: TGTGCCAGCAGCACCACCGGGGTCCAAGAGACCCAGTACTTC
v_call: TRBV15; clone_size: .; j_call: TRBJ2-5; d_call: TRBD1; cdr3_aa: CATSSDRGLGETQYF; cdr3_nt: TGTGCCACCAGCAGCGACAGGGGGCTGGGAGAGACCCAGTACTTC
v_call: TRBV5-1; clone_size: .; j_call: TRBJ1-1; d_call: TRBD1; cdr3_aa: CASSYRGDTEAFF; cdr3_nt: TGCGCCAGCAGCTACAGGGGGGACACTGAAGCTTTCTTT
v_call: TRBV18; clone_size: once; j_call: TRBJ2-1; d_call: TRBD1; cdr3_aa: CASSQGQGRNEQFF; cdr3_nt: TGTGCCAGCTCACAAGGACAGGGACGAAATGAGCAGTTCTTC
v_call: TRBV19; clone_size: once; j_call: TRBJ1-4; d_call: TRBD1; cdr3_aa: CASGRTGADEKLFF; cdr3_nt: TGTGCCAGTGGACGGACAGGGGCCGATGAAAAACTGTTTTTT
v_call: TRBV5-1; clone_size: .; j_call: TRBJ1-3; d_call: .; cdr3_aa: CASSLGSLEGGNTIYF; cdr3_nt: TGCGCCAGCAGCTTGGGGTCCCTAGAAGGTGGAAACACCATATATTTT
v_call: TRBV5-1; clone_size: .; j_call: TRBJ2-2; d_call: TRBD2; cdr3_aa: CASSPSGSGGAGELFF; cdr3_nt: TGCGCCAGCAGCCCCTCGGGCAGCGGGGGGGCCGGGGAGCTGTTTTTT
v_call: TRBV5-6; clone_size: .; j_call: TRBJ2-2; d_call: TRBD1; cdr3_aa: CASSGTGRSTGELFF; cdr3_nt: TGTGCCAGCAGCGGGACAGGGAGGAGCACCGGGGAGCTGTTTTTT
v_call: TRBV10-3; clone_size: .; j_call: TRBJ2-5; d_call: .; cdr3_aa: CAIRKDSPGETQYF; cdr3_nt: TGTGCCATCAGAAAGGACAGTCCTGGAGAGACCCAGTACTTC
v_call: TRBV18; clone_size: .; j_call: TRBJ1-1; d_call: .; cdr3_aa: CASSPSEGANTEAFF; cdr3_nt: TGTGCCAGCTCACCATCCGAAGGGGCTAACACTGAAGCTTTCTTT
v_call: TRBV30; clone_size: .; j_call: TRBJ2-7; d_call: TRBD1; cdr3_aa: CAWSPGGTGGYEQYF; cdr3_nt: TGTGCCTGGAGCCCAGGGGGGACAGGGGGCTACGAGCAGTACTTC
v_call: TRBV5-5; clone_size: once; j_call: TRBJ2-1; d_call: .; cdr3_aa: CASSPSGELSYNEQFF; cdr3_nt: TGTGCCAGCAGCCCATCGGGGGAACTCTCCTACAATGAGCAGTTCTTC
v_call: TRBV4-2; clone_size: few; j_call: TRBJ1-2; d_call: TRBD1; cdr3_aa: CASSQVGQGVGYGYTF; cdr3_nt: TGTGCCAGCAGCCAAGTGGGACAGGGGGTCGGCTATGGCTACACCTTC
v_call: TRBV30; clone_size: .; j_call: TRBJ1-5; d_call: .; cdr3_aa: CAWSVDNSGNQPQHF; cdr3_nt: TGTGCCTGGAGTGTAGACAATAGTGGCAATCAGCCCCAGCATTTT
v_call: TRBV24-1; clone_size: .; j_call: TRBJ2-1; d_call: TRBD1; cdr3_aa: CATSDSTGTGANEQFF; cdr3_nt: TGTGCCACCAGTGACTCTACCGGGACAGGGGCCAATGAGCAGTTCTTC
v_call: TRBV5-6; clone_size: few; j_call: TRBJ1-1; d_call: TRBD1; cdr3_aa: CASSPGTGVTTEAFF; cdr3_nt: TGTGCCAGCAGCCCCGGGACAGGGGTGACCACTGAAGCTTTCTTT
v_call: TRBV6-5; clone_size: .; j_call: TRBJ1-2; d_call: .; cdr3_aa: CASSYWDTSGYTF; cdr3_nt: TGTGCCAGCAGTTACTGGGACACCTCTGGCTACACCTTC
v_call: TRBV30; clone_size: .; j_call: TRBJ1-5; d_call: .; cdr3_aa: CAWSVPGQPQHF; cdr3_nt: TGTGCCTGGAGTGTACCCGGGCAGCCCCAGCATTTT
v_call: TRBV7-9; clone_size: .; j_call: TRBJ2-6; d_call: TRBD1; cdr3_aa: CASSSFRDRGLGANVLTF; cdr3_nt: TGTGCCAGCAGCTCTTTCCGGGACAGGGGGCTTGGGGCCAACGTCCTGACTTTC
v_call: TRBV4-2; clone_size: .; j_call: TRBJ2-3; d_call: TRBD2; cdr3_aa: CASSQGASGSTDTQYF; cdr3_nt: TGTGCCAGCAGCCAAGGGGCTAGCGGTTCGACAGATACGCAGTATTTT
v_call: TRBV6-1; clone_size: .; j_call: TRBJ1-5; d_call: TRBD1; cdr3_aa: CASSEMDRPNQPQHF; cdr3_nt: TGTGCCAGCAGTGAAATGGACAGGCCCAATCAGCCCCAGCATTTT
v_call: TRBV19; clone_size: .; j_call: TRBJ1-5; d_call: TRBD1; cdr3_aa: CASSIQGALNQPQHF; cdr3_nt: TGTGCCAGTAGTATCCAGGGGGCCCTAAATCAGCCCCAGCATTTT
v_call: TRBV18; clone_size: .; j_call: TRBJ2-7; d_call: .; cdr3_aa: CASSPGVPGDYEQYF; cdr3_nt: TGTGCCAGCTCACCTGGGGTCCCAGGGGATTACGAGCAGTACTTC
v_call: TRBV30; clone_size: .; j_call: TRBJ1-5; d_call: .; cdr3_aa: CAWSVGREEQPQHF; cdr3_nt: TGTGCCTGGAGTGTTGGGAGGGAGGAACAGCCCCAGCATTTT
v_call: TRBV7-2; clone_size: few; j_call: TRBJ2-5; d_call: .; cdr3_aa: CASSRGSGETQYF; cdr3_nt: TGTGCCAGCAGCAGGGGTTCGGGTGAGACCCAGTACTTC
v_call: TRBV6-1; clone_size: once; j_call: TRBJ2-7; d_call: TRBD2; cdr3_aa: CASSEWSGGAITYEQYF; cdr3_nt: TGTGCCAGCAGTGAATGGAGCGGGGGGGCAATAACCTACGAGCAGTACTTC
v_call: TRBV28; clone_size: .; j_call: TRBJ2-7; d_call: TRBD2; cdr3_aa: CASSELPSGGPYEQYF; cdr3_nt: TGTGCCAGCAGCGAACTCCCTAGCGGCGGCCCCTACGAGCAGTACTTC
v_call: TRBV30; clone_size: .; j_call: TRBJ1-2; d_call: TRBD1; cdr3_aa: CAWSARTGLIGYTF; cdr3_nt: TGTGCCTGGAGTGCCCGGACAGGACTGATTGGCTACACCTTC
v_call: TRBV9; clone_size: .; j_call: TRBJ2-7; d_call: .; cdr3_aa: CASSALQGEGEQYF; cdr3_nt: TGTGCCAGCAGCGCTTTACAGGGTGAAGGCGAGCAGTACTTC
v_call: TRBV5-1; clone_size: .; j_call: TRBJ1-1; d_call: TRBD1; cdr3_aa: CASSSGGGPEAFF; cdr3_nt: TGCGCCAGCAGCTCTGGAGGGGGCCCTGAAGCTTTCTTT
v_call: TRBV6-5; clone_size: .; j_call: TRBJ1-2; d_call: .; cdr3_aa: CASSSSWATIVYTF; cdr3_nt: TGTGCCAGCAGTTCCAGTTGGGCCACGATCGTCTACACCTTC
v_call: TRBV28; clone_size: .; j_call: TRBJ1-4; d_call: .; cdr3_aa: CASRSVPNEKLFF; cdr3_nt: TGTGCCAGCAGATCAGTACCTAATGAAAAACTGTTTTTT
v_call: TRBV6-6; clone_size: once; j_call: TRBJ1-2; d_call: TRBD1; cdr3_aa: CASSYSGQGNGYTF; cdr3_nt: TGTGCCAGCAGTTACTCGGGACAGGGGAATGGCTACACCTTC
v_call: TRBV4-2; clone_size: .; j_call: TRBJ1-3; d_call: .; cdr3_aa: CASSQQAIGNTIYF; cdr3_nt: TGTGCCAGCAGCCAACAGGCCATCGGAAACACCATATATTTT